This is a list of T cell receptor beta chains from one sample in a study of blood T cell repertoires in COVID-19. TCRdb's table, derived via immunoSEQ multiplex PCR, lists solely in-frame clones and lacks some. This table holds 150,000 to 200,000 clones, roughly 90% found once. Sequencing was performed on PBMCs or T cells enriched from blood (not recorded which). These receptors came from a woman aged 18-29 years who had recovered from COVID-19. Both conserved end residues are part of each CDR3. The D gene is left open where the match is weak. A row's size may be missing; if present it is once, few, many or a size class.

abundance,d_gene,j_gene,v_gene,CDR3nt,CDR3aa
.,.,TRBJ2-1,TRBV2,TGTGCCAGCAGTGTCCTGTCCTACAATGAGCAGTTCTTC,CASSVLSYNEQFF
.,TRBD1,TRBJ2-1,TRBV2,TGTGCCAGCACCTGGGACAGCGGACAAAACAATGAGCAGTTCTTC,CASTWDSGQNNEQFF
.,.,TRBJ2-1,TRBV28,TGTGCCAGCAGTTACCCCCCTAAGCAGTTCTTC,CASSYPPKQFF
.,.,TRBJ2-3,TRBV28,TGTGCCAGCAGTTTGCAGGGGCCCACTTTTGCAGATACGCAGTATTTT,CASSLQGPTFADTQYF
.,TRBD2,TRBJ2-1,TRBV7-9,TGTGCCAGCAGCTCCTTCTTGTCTGGGACTAGCGGCGGCAATGAGCAGTTCTTC,CASSSFLSGTSGGNEQFF
once,.,TRBJ2-7,TRBV6-5,TGTGCCAGCAGCCTAAATTCAGTCGGGAACGAGCAGTACTTC,CASSLNSVGNEQYF
.,TRBD2,TRBJ2-1,TRBV5-1,TGCGCCAGCAGCTTCGAGACTAGCGGGACAGATGAGCAGTTCTTC,CASSFETSGTDEQFF
.,TRBD1,TRBJ1-2,TRBV28,TGTGCCAGCAGTACCTTGGGGGACAGTCCCTATGGCTACACCTTC,CASSTLGDSPYGYTF
.,.,TRBJ2-7,TRBV19,TGTGCCAGCCGGTGGTGCGAGCAGTACTTC,CASRWCEQYF
.,TRBD2,TRBJ2-1,TRBV6-4,TGTGCCAGCAGCGCCGGGACTAACTATATGGGTGAGCAGTTCTTC,CASSAGTNYMGEQFF
once,TRBD1,TRBJ2-1,TRBV5-1,TGCGCCAGCAGACATCAGGGGGAGACGAATGAGCAGTTCTTC,CASRHQGETNEQFF
.,.,TRBJ1-3,TRBV6-8,TGTGCCAGCACCTATTGGGACATTTCTGGAAACACCATATATTTT,CASTYWDISGNTIYF
.,.,TRBJ1-6,TRBV28,TGTGCCACCTGCCCGGGACTCCCTATTCATTCACCCCTCCACTTT,CATCPGLPIHSPLHF
.,TRBD1,TRBJ1-2,TRBV3-1/TRBV3-2,TGTGCCAGCAGCCAGTCCTCTTGGAGGACAGGGGTTGTAGGCGGCTACACCTTC,CASSQSSWRTGVVGGYTF
once,TRBD2,TRBJ2-7,TRBV18,TGTGCCAGCTCACTGACCGGGACTAGCGGCGGGTACGAGCAGTACTTC,CASSLTGTSGGYEQYF
.,.,TRBJ1-5,TRBV21-1,TGTGCCAGCAGTCTCCCCGTGGGACTGAAGTATAGCAATCAGCCCCAGCATTTT,CASSLPVGLKYSNQPQHF
.,.,TRBJ1-1,TRBV6-1,TGTGCCAGCAGTGAAAGGGCAGGGGTCGAGTTTGAAGCTTTCTTT,CASSERAGVEFEAFF
.,TRBD2,TRBJ2-7,TRBV5-1,TGCGCCAGCAGCCTAGGGACTAGCGGATTGTACGAGCAGTACTTC,CASSLGTSGLYEQYF
.,.,TRBJ2-1,TRBV20-1,TGCAGTGCCGCTCTAGTGAATGAGCAGTTCTTC,CSAALVNEQFF
.,TRBD1,TRBJ1-6,TRBV5-4,TGTGCCAGCAGCTCCGGACAGGGAGGCTATAATTCACCCCTCCACTTT,CASSSGQGGYNSPLHF
.,.,TRBJ1-1,TRBV4-1,TGCGCCAGTACAAAGACAGGCACTGAAGCTTTCTTT,CASTKTGTEAFF
.,.,TRBJ2-7,TRBV5-6,TGTGCCAGCAGCCCCCGGGTGCGCCAGACCCCCTACGAGCAGTACTTC,CASSPRVRQTPYEQYF
.,.,TRBJ1-3,TRBV7-2,TGTGCCAGCACCCAGACAGGCCCTGGAAACACCATATATTTT,CASTQTGPGNTIYF
.,.,TRBJ1-5,TRBV9,TGTGCCAGCAGCTCTTTCTACGATCAGCCCCAGCATTTT,CASSSFYDQPQHF
.,.,TRBJ1-1,TRBV6-5,TGTGCCAGCAGGCCGCCCGGGGGTCGAGCTTTCTTT,CASRPPGGRAFF
.,.,TRBJ1-2,TRBV9,TGTGCCAGCAGGTCAGGGAATGGCTACACCTTC,CASRSGNGYTF
.,TRBD2,TRBJ2-7,TRBV19,TGTGCCAGTAGTGAGACGGGAGGGCCTTCCGAGCAGTACTTC,CASSETGGPSEQYF
.,.,TRBJ2-1,TRBV9,TGTGCCAGCAGCGTAGTTGCGGGAAAGTACAATGAGCAGTTCTTC,CASSVVAGKYNEQFF
.,.,TRBJ2-4,TRBV18,TGTGCCAGCTCCCCTGGACAAATAGCCAAAAACATTCAGTACTTC,CASSPGQIAKNIQYF